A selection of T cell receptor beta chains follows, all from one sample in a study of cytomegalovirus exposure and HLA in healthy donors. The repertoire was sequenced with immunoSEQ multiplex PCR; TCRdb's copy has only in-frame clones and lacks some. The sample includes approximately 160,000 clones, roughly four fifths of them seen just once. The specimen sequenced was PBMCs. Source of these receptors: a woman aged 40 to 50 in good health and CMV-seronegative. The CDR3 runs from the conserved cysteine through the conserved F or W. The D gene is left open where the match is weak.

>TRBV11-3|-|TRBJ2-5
CASSLGSEGVQETQYF
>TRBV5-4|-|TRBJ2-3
CASSLWEEDTQYF
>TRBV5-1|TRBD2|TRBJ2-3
CASSQGLAGEANTQYF
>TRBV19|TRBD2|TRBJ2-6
CASSMWWTSGAGANVLTF
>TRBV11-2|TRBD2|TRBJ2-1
CASSWGGSMGNEQFF
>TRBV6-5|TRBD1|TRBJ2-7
CASSPGTGKTYEQYF
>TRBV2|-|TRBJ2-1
CASSEVGADNEQFF
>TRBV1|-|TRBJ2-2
CTHPPWSGWTGELFF
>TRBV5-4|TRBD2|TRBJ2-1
CASGPGLAGGLNYNEQFF
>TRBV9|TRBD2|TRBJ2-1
CASSVRLADNEQFF
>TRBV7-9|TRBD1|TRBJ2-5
CASSSDREETQYF
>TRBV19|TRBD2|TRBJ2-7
CASSQTSGSHEQYF
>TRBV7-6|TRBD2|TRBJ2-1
CASSIRTSGNYNEQFF
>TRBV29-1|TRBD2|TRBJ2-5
CSVEGGIREQETQYF
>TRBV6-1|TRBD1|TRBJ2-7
CASSEQSGTGSYEQYF
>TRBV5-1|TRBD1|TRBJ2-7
CASSPRDRAYEQYF
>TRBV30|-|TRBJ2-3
CAWGTGDTQYF
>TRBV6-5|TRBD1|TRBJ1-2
CASSSYPTGNYGYTF
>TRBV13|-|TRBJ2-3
CASSSEGATDTQYF
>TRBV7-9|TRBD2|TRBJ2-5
CASSPGTSGSHETQYF
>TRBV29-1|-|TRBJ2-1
CSVEEGQGGQFF
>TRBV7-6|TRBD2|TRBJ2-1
CASSLARGRANEQFF
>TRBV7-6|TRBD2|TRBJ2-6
CASSFASGSAGANVLTF
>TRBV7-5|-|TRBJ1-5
CARSLGLVTGSGNQPQHF
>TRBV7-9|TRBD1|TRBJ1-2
CASSREQGAKVYGYTF
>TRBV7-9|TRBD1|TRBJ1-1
CASSSGQTEAFF
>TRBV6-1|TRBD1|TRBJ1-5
CASSGDRAGPQHF
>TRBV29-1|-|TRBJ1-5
CSVSLGANQPQHF
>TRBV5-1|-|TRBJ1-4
CASSLQSATNEKLFF
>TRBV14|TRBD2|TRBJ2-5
CASSPLGAGDQETQYF
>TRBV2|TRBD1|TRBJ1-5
CASSEGDRGFEPQHF
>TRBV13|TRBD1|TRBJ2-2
CASGLLPGTDNTGELFF
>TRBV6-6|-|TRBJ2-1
CASSPQYEQFF
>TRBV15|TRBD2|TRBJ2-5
CATTLAGGETQYF
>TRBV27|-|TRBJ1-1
CASSLRPGFEAFF
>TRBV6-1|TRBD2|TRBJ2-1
CASSERGEQFF
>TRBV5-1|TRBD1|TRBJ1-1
CASSLQGRGTEAFF
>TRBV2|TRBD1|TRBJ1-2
CASSERDRVGYGYTF
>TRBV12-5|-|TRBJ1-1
CASGLGSGNTEAFF
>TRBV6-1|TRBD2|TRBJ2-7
CASSEHAGTSGAHEQYF
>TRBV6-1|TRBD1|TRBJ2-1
CASSETWTGDGYEQFF
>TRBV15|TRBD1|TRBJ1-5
CATSRQGDQPQHF
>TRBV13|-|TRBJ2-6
CATRAGANVLTF
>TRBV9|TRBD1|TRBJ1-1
CASSVGGGQGNTEAFF
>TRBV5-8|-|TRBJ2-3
CASSFAGQGADTQYF
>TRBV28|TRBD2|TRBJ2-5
CASSSLGTSRRETQYF
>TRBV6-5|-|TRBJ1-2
CASTVDPNPGGGYTF
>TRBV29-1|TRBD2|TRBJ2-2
CSVRGGGDTGELFF
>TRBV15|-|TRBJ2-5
CATSREEGKGGRETQYF
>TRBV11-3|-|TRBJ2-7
CASSLGQGNYEQYF
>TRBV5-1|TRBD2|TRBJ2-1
CASSTQAGGRNEQFF
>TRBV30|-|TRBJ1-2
CAWSVALNYGYTF
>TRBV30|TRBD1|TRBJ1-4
CAWIYRGPPEKLFF
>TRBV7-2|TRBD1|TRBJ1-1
CASSLGQGTEAFF
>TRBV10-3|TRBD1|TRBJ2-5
CAISESREGGLLETQYF
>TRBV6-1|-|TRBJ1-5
CASSDSTDQPQHF
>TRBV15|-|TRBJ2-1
CATSRDVQSNEQFF
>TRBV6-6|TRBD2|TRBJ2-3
CASSLLAGEGWDTQYF
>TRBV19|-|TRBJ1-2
CASSTALGEYGYTF